This T cell receptor (beta chain) was sequenced for a study of tumor-infiltrating lymphocytes in oesophageal squamous cell carcinoma. This CDR3 has 14 amino acids. The V gene's germline CDR1 is MNHNS and CDR2 SASEGT. Trimming took 2 bases from V and 0 from J, leaving 8 bases between them. TCRdb reprocessed the PCR reads with MiXCR, giving one entry per CDR3 protein. Found here are over 10,000 distinct CDR3 sequences, roughly half of them singletons; the top ten hold about 12%. The chain uses TRBV6-1 and TRBJ2-7; no definite D call. The sequenced material came from blood. The receptor comes from a female donor with esophageal squamous cell carcinoma. The CDR3 reads CASSEIQSSYEQYF. The CDR3 region has the DNA TGTGCCAGCAGTGAAATTCAGAGCTCCTACGAGCAGTACTTC.